The source of this T cell receptor beta chain is a study of cytomegalovirus exposure and HLA in healthy donors. Study results and caveats: Confirmation was obtained in vitro that a few CMV-associated chains are specific for CMV antigens.

The CDR3 consists of 19 residues. Germline CDR1 is MNHEY and CDR2 is SMNVEV (reference sequence). The V and J ends lost 2 bases and 3 bases, in that order; junction bases with no gene match: 16. The study ran its PCR with 60 Vbeta and 13 Jbeta primers. Profiling relied on immunoSEQ multiplex PCR, and the TCRdb table lists in-frame clones only, not all of them. This sample has roughly 120,000 clones, with around a tenth found just once. A remark on this clone: Its antigen is unidentified.

V is TRBV27 and J is TRBJ2-7; 10 bases align to TRBD1. The sequencing input was PBMCs. The source of this sequence is a man in his thirties or forties in good health and CMV-seronegative. CDR3 protein: CASSLRLNRPGTGVYEQYF. As DNA, the CDR3 is TGTGCCAGCAGTTTACGGCTTAATCGCCCCGGGACAGGGGTCTACGAGCAGTACTTC.